This TCR beta chain came from a study of immune characterization of retroperitoneal liposarcoma. Each CDR3 protein gets one entry after TCRdb re-called the PCR reads with MiXCR. This sample yields roughly 3,000 distinct CDR3 sequences, of which around 46% are seen a single time; about 41% belongs to the top ten. About this clonotype: It is likely a read error, because the conserved phenylalanine at the end of the CDR3 is missing.

Between the trimmed V and J ends, which lost 10 bases and 13 bases, there was a span of 23 bases. The CDR3 contains 13 residues. The germline gives CDR1 MNHNS, CDR2 SASEGT. The chain carries TRBV6-1 and TRBJ2-1, with D maybe TRBD1 (5 bases). Sequenced material: tumor tissue. The sequence was collected from a male donor with retroperitoneal liposarcoma. The CDR3 nucleotides are TGTGCCAACCGACAGTACCCACAAGAGACCCAGTTCGTC. Translated: CANRQYPQETQFV.